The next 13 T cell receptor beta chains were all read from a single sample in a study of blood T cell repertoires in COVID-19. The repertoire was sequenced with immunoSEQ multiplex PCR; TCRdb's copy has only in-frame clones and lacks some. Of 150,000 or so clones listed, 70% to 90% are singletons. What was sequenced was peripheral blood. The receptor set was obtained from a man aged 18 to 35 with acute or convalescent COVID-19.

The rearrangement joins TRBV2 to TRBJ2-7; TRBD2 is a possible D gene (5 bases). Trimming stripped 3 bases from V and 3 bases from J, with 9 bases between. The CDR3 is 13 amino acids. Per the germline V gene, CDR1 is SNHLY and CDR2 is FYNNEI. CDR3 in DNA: TGTGCCAGCAGTGACGAGGGTATCTACGAGCAGTACTTC. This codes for CASSDEGIYEQYF.

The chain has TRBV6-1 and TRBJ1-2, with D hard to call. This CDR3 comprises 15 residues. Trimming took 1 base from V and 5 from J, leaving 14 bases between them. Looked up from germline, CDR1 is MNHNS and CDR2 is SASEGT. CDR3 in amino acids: CASSEDGRERYGYTF. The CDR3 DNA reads TGTGCCAGCAGTGAAGATGGGAGGGAGAGGTATGGCTACACCTTC.

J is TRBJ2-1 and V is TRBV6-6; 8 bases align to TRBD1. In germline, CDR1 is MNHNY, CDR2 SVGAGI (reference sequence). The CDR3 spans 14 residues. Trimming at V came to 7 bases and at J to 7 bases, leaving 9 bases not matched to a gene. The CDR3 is CASTLDRVENEQFF. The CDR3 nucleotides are TGTGCCAGCACCCTGGACAGGGTTGAGAATGAGCAGTTCTTC.

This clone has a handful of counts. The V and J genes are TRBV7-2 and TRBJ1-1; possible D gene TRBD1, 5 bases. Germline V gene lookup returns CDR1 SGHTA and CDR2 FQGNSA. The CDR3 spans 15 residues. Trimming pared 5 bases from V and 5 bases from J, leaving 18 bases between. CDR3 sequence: CASSTRRDSGTEAFF. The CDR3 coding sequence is TGTGCCAGCAGCACCCGCCGGGACTCCGGGACTGAAGCTTTCTTT.

The CDR3: CASSFRTGRTYEQYF. In DNA form, the CDR3 reads TGCGCCAGCAGCTTTAGGACAGGGAGGACCTACGAGCAGTACTTC. The V and J genes are TRBV5-1 and TRBJ2-7; 8 nucleotides match TRBD1. The ends lost 2 bases at V and 2 bases at J; junction bases unmatched: 6. The CDR3 is 15 amino acids. Germline CDR1 is SGHRS and CDR2 is YFSETQ.

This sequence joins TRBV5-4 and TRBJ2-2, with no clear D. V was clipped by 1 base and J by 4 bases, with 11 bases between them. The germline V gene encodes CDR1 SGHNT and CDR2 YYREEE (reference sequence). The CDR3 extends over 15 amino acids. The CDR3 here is CASSLSLLVTGELFF. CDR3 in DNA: TGTGCCAGCAGCTTGTCTCTACTTGTCACCGGGGAGCTGTTTTTT.

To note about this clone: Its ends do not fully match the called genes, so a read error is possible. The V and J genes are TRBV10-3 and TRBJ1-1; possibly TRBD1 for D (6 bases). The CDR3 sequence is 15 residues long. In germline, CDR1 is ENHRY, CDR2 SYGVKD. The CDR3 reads CAINEWDTENTEAFF. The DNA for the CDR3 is TGTGCCATCAATGAGTGGGACACGGAAAACACTGAAGCTTTCTTT.

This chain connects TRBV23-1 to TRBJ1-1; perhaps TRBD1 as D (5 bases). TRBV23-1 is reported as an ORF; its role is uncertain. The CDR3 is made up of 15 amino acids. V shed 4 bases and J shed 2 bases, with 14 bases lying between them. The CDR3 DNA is TGCGCCAGCAGTCTCCCCGACAGTGCTAACACTGAAGCTTTCTTT. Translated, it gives CASSLPDSANTEAFF.

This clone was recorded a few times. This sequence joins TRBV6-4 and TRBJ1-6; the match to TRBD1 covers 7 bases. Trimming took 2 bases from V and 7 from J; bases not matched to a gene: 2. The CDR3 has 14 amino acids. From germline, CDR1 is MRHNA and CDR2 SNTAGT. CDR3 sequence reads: CASSDGTENSPLHF. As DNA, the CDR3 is TGTGCCAGCAGTGACGGGACAGAAAATTCACCCCTCCACTTT.

The CDR3 nucleotides read TGTGCCAGCAGGACTAGCGGGTACAATGAGCAGTTCTTC. Translating it yields CASRTSGYNEQFF. This chain links TRBV27 with TRBJ2-1; TRBD2 aligns across 10 bases. With 6 bases clipped from V and 4 bases from J, the junction kept 0 bases outside the gene matches. CDR1 is MNHEY, CDR2 SMNVEV, per germline (reference sequence). CDR3 size: 13 residues.

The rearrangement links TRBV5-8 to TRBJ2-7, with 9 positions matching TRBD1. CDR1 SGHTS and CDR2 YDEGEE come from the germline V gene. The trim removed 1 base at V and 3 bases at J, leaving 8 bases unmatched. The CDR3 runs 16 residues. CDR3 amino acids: CASSLSGQGWVYEQYV. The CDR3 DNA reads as TGTGCCAGCAGCTTGTCTGGACAGGGGTGGGTCTACGAGCAGTACGTC.

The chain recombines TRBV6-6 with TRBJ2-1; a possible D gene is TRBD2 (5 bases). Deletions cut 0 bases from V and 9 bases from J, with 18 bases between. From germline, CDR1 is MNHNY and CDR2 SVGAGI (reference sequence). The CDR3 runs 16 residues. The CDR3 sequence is CASSYSRGPRSAEQFF. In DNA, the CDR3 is TGTGCCAGCAGTTACTCTCGGGGTCCCCGGTCGGCTGAGCAGTTCTTC.

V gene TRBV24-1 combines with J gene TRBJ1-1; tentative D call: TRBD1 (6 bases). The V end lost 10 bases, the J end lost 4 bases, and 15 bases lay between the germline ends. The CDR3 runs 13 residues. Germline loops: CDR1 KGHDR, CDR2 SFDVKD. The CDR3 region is CATQGTRGTEAFF. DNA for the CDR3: TGTGCCACACAGGGTACACGGGGCACTGAAGCTTTCTTT.